The 10 T cell receptor beta chains below were found in one sample sequenced in a study of cytomegalovirus exposure and HLA in healthy donors. Amplification used 60 Vbeta primers and 13 Jbeta primers. The protocol was immunoSEQ multiplex PCR, while the TCRdb copy is restricted to in-frame clones and leaves out a portion. The sample consists of approximately 130,000 clones, approximately 85% of them appearing once. The sequenced material came from PBMCs. The receptors were sampled from a woman aged 25 to 39 in good health and CMV-seropositive.

This clone appeared a few times. V gene TRBV6-4 combines with J gene TRBJ1-5; 9 bases are a match to TRBD1. CDR3 size: 20 residues. Unmatched junction bases numbered 20, after V lost 6 bases and J lost 2 bases. Looked up from germline, CDR1 is MRHNA and CDR2 is SNTAGT. The CDR3 DNA sequence: TGTGCCAGCAGGGATCTGACATACAGGGGGCGGGCGGTTGGCAATCAGCCCCAGCATTTT. The encoded protein is CASRDLTYRGRAVGNQPQHF.

This clone was detected only once. The V call is TRBV29-1, the J call TRBJ2-1, with 7 bases matching TRBD2. Looked up from germline, CDR1 is SQVTM and CDR2 is ANQGSEA. V trimming: 3 bases; J trimming: 3 bases; junction bases outside the gene matches: 5. This CDR3 is 14 amino acids long. DNA of the CDR3: TGCAGCGTTGAGGGGGGGGAGGGCTACAATGAGCAGTTCTTC. Its protein product is CSVEGGEGYNEQFF.

The chain is built from TRBV6-6 and TRBJ2-1; 9 positions agree with TRBD1. The CDR3 is made up of 16 amino acids. Unmatched junction bases numbered 10, after V lost 2 bases and J lost 8 bases. The germline V gene encodes CDR1 MNHNY and CDR2 SVGAGI (reference sequence). CDR3 coding DNA: TGTGCCAGCAGTTACCATACCTCTACAGGGGGCGATGAGCAGTTCTTC. It specifies CASSYHTSTGGDEQFF.

The chain uses TRBV11-2 and TRBJ2-5; 13 bases match TRBD2. Losses at the gene ends were 3 bases for V and 2 bases for J; bases not matched to a gene: 3. The germline gives CDR1 SGHAT, CDR2 FQNNGV. The CDR3 length is 16 residues. This chain's CDR3 is CASSLGLAGLQETQYF. The CDR3 DNA is TGTGCCAGCAGCTTGGGACTAGCGGGGCTTCAAGAGACCCAGTACTTC.

This clone occurred a few times. The chain uses TRBV5-1 and TRBJ2-7, with 7 bases lining up with TRBD1. With 3 bases clipped from V and 2 bases from J, the junction kept 5 bases outside the gene matches. This CDR3 has 14 amino acids. CDR1 SGHRS and CDR2 YFSETQ come from the germline V gene. This chain's CDR3 is CASSSTGAPYEQYF. In DNA form, the CDR3 reads TGCGCCAGCAGCTCCACAGGGGCCCCCTACGAGCAGTACTTC.

The chain couples TRBV30 to TRBJ1-2, with D maybe TRBD1 (6 bases). The germline V and J ends were trimmed by 3 bases and 4 bases, with 18 bases remaining between them. Germline loops: CDR1 GTSNPN, CDR2 SVGIG (reference sequence). This CDR3 comprises 15 residues. As DNA, the CDR3 is TGTGCCTGGAGGCCGGGGGGCCCGGGACCCTATGGCTACACCTTC. Translation gives CAWRPGGPGPYGYTF.

The V gene is TRBV27, the J gene TRBJ1-1; D uncertain. The CDR3 is made up of 14 amino acids. CDR1 is MNHEY, CDR2 SMNVEV, per germline (reference sequence). Trimming stripped 2 bases from V and 0 bases from J, with 7 bases between. The DNA of the CDR3 is TGTGCCAGCAGTTTAAGCAGGCTGAACACTGAAGCTTTCTTT. This sequence encodes CASSLSRLNTEAFF.

This clone was picked up a small number of times. The V gene is TRBV5-4, the J gene TRBJ2-1; 14 bases are a match to TRBD2. The CDR3 covers 17 residues. Germline V lookup: CDR1 SGHNT, CDR2 YYREEE (reference sequence). Trimming cost V 0 bases and J 3 bases; bases outside gene matches: 2. The CDR3 here is CASSLGTSGRNYNEQFF. The CDR3 DNA sequence: TGTGCCAGCAGCTTGGGGACTAGCGGGAGGAACTACAATGAGCAGTTCTTC.

The V call is TRBV2, the J call TRBJ2-5; a possible D gene is TRBD2 (7 bases). Per germline, CDR1 SNHLY and CDR2 FYNNEI. V dropped 6 bases and J dropped 4 bases, with 21 bases sitting between them. This CDR3 has 16 residues. The CDR3 nucleotides read TGTGCCAGCAGCTCCCCGGGGGGCCTAGCCTCAGAGACCCAGTACTTC. The encoded protein is CASSSPGGLASETQYF.

Here the CDR3 DNA reads TGTGCCAGCAGCCGTGCTGGTTGGGGACAGGGGGCGTGGGGGGCCAACGTCCTGACTTTC. Protein: CASSRAGWGQGAWGANVLTF. The rearrangement links TRBV7-3 to TRBJ2-6; 12 nucleotides agree with TRBD1. Unmatched junction bases numbered 15, after V lost 5 bases and J lost 4 bases. The CDR3 runs to 20 residues. The germline gives CDR1 SGHTA, CDR2 FQGTGA.